These 7 T cell receptor beta chains share one sample of origin, sequenced in a study of blood T cell repertoires in COVID-19. The data were produced by immunoSEQ multiplex PCR, yet TCRdb's version contains in-frame clones alone and is incomplete. The sample contains a few hundred thousand clones, about 83% of which appear only once. The sample consisted of peripheral blood. The receptors shown here come from a woman aged 45-60 years with acute or convalescent COVID-19.

The genes are TRBV30 and TRBJ2-5, with 7 bases aligning to TRBD2. The CDR3 totals 13 residues. The V gene end was trimmed by 7 bases and the J gene end by 5 bases; junction bases not matched to a gene: 10. Germline CDR1 GTSNPN, CDR2 SVGIG (reference sequence). The CDR3 is CASSLGGVETQYF. For the CDR3, the DNA is TGTGCCTCATCCCTTGGGGGGGTCGAGACCCAGTACTTC.

The chain carries TRBV12-5 and TRBJ1-5; tentative D call: TRBD1 (5 bases). The length of the CDR3 is 15 residues. V was trimmed by 2 bases and J by 4 bases, leaving 12 bases between them. Germline V gene data show CDR1 as LGHNT and CDR2 as FRNRAP. As DNA, the CDR3 is TGTGCTAGTGGTTTGCAGGGCGTGGGAAATCAGCCCCAGCATTTT. Translating it yields CASGLQGVGNQPQHF.

V gene TRBV9 combines with J gene TRBJ2-3; tentative D call: TRBD1 (6 bases). The CDR3 contains 15 residues. Deletions cut 4 bases from V and 3 bases from J, with 15 bases between. Germline CDR1 and CDR2: SGDLS and YYNGEE. The CDR3, as DNA: TGTGCCAGCAGCCTGCAGCAGGGGTTAACAGATACGCAGTATTTT. Translating it yields CASSLQQGLTDTQYF. Full variable domain (rest looked up from reference TRBV9 and TRBJ2-3): DSGVTQTPKHLITATGQRVTLRCSPRSGDLSVYWYQQSLDQGLQFLIQYYNGEERAKGNILERFSAQQFPDLHSELNLSSLELGDSALYFCASSLQQGLTDTQYFGPGTRLTVL.

Only a few counts were recorded for this clone. The chain combines TRBV7-2 with TRBJ2-5, with D possibly TRBD2 on 6 matching bases. Trimming cost V 2 bases and J 4 bases, with 14 bases left between them. The germline gives CDR1 SGHTA, CDR2 FQGNSA. The CDR3 has 15 residues. The DNA of the CDR3 is TGTGCCAGCAGCTTACGGGGGAGAAGCGGAGAGACCCAGTACTTC. Protein product: CASSLRGRSGETQYF.

The chain has TRBV24-1 and TRBJ2-3; possible D gene TRBD1, 5 bases. Germline V gene sequence: CDR1 KGHDR, CDR2 SFDVKD. Trimming removed 6 bases at V and 6 bases at J, with 12 bases between. The CDR3 has 13 residues. Here the CDR3 DNA reads TGTGCCACCAGTCCGGCCCAGGGCGATACGCAGTATTTT. This codes for CATSPAQGDTQYF.

J is TRBJ1-5 and V is TRBV6-1, with 11 bases matching TRBD1. Germline V gene lookup returns CDR1 MNHNS and CDR2 SASEGT. J gave up 7 bases and V 3 bases, and 17 bases lay outside the gene matches. This CDR3 spans 19 amino acids. The CDR3 sequence: CASSDFNSLGQGGWQPQHF. The CDR3, as DNA: TGTGCCAGCAGTGATTTCAACAGTCTGGGACAGGGGGGGTGGCAGCCCCAGCATTTT.

This clone has just a few counts. The V call is TRBV19, the J call TRBJ1-5, with D maybe TRBD1 (6 bases). Germline loops: CDR1 LNHDA, CDR2 SQIVND (reference sequence). Trimming removed 5 bases from V and 7 bases from J, with 12 bases in between. CDR3 size: 13 residues. CDR3 in amino acids: CASSSGGRQPQHF. CDR3 sequence (DNA): TGTGCCAGTAGTTCGGGGGGCAGGCAGCCCCAGCATTTT.